This TCR beta chain originates from a study of blood T cell repertoires in COVID-19. Study overall: PBMCs, B-cell-depleted T cells, or T cells provided the cDNA or gDNA that made up the material.

Here immunoSEQ multiplex PCR was the method, and the copy in TCRdb shows in-frame clones only, minus some. The sample carries about 290,000 clones, around nine tenths recorded once. CDR3 size: 15 residues. J gave up 0 bases and V 4 bases, and 3 bases lay outside the gene matches. Germline values: CDR1 MRHNA, CDR2 SNTAGT. During active infection, Seattle patients enrolled and were then monitored through disease. This clone has just a few counts. Sequencing was done on a sample of peripheral blood. This sequence joins TRBV6-4 and TRBJ2-1; 7 nucleotides agree with TRBD2. This sequence was found in a woman in her twenties or thirties with COVID-19, enrolled during active disease. This CDR3 reads CASSVRTSSYNEQFF. The CDR3 region has the DNA TGTGCCAGCAGTGTAAGGACTAGCTCCTACAATGAGCAGTTCTTC.